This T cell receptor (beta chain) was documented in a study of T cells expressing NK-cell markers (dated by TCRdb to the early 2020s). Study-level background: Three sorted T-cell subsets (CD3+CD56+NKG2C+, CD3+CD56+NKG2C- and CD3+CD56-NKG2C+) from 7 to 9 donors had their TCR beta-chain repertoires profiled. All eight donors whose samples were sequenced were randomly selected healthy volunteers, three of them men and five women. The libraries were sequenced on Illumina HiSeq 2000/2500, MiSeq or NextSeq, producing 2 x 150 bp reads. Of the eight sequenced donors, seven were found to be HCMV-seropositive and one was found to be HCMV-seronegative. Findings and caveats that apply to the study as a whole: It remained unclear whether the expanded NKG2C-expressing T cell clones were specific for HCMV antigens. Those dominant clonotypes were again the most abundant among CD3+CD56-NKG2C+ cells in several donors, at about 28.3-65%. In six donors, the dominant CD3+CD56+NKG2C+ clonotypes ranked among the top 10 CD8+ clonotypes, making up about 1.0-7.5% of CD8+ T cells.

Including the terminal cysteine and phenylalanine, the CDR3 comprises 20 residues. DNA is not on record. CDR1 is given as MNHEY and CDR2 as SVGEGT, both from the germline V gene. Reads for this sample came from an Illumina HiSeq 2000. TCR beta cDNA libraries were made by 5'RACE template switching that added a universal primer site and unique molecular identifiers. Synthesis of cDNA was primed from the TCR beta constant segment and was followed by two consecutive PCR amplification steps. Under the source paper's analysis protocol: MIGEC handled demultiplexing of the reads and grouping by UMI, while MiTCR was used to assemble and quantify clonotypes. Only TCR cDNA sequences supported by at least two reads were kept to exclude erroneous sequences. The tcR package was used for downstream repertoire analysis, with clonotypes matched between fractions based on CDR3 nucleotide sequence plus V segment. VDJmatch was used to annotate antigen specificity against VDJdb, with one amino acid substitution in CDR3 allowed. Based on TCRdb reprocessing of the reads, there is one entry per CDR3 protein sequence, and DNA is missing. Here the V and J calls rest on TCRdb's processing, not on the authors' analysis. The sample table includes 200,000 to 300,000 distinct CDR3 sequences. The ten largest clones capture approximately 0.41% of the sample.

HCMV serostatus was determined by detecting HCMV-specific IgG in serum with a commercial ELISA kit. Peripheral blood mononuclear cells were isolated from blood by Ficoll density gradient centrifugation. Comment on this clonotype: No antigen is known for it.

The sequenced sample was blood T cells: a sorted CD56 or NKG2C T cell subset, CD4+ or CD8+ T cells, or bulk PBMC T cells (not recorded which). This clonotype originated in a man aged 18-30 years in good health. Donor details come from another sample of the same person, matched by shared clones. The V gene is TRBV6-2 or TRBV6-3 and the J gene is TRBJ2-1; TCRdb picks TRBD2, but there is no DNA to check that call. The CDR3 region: CATVRRRGLAGGSSYNEQFF.